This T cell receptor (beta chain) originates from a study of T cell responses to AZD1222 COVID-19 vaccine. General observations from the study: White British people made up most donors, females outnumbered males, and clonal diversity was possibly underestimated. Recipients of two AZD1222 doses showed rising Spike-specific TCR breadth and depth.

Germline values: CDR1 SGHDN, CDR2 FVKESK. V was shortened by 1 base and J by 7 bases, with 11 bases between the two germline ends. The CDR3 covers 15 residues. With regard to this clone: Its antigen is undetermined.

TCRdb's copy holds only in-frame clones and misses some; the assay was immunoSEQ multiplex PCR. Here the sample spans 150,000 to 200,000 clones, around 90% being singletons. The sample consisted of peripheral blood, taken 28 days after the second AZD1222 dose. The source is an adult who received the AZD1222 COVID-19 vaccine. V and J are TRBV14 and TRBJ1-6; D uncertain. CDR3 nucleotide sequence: TGTGCCAGCAGCCAAGTCGGGGTGAAGAATTCACCCCTCCACTTT. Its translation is CASSQVGVKNSPLHF. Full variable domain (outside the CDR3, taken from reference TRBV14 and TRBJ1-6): EAGVTQFPSHSVIEKGQTVTLRCDPISGHDNLYWYRRVMGKEIKFLLHFVKESKQDESGMPNNRFLAERTGGTYSTLKVQPAELEDSGVYFCASSQVGVKNSPLHFGNGTRLTVT.